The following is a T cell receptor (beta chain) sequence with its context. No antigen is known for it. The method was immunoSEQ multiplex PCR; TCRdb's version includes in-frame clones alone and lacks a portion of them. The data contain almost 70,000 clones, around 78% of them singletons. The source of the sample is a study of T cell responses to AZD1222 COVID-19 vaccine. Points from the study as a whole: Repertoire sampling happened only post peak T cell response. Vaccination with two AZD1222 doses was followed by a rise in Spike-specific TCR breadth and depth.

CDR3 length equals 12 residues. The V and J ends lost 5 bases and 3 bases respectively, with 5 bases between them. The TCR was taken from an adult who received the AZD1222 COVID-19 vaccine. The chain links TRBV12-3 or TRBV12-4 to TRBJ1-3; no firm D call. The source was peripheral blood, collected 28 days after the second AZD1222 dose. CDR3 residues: CASSINGNTIYF. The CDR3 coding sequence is TGTGCCAGCAGTATAAATGGAAACACCATATATTTT.